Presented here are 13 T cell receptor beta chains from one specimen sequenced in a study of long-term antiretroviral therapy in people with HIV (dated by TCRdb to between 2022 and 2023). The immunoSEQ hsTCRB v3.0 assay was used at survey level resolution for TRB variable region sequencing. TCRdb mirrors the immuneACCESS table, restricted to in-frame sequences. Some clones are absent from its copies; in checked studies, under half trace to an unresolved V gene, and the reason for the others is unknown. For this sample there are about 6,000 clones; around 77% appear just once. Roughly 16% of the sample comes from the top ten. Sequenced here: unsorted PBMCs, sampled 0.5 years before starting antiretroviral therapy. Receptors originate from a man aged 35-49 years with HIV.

CDR3 loop: CASSFGGGEEKLFF. The CDR3, as DNA: TGTGCCAGCAGCTTCGGAGGAGGGGAGGAAAAACTGTTTTTT. V usage is TRBV7-9 and J usage is TRBJ1-4; perhaps TRBD1 as D (5 bases). Looked up from germline, CDR1 is SEHNR and CDR2 is FQNEAQ (reference sequence). The CDR3 is 14 residues long. V was cut by 3 bases and J by 8 bases, with 13 bases left in between.

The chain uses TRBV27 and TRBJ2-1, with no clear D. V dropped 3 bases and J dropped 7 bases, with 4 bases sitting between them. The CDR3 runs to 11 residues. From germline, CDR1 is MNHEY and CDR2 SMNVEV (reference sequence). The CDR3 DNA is TGTGCCAGCAGTTTTATGAATGAGCAGTTCTTC. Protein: CASSFMNEQFF.

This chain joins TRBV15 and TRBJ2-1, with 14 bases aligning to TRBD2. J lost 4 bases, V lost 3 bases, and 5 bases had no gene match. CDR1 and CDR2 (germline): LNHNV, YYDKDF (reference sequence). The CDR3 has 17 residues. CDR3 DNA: TGTGCCACCAGCAGGATGACTAGCGGGGGGGTTTACAATGAGCAGTTCTTC. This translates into CATSRMTSGGVYNEQFF.

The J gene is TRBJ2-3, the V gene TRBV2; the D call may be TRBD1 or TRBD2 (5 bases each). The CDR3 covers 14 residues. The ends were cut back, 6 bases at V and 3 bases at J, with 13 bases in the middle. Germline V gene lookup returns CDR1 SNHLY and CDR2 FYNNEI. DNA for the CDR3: TGTGCCAGCAGCCCCGGGACGAGAACAGATACGCAGTATTTT. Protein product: CASSPGTRTDTQYF.

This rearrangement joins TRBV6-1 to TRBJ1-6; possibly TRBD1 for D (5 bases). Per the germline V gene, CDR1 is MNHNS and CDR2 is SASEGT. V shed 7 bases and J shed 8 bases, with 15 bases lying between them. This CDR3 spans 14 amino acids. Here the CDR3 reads CASIERGRDSPLHF. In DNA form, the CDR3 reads TGTGCCAGCATCGAAAGGGGCCGGGATTCACCCCTCCACTTT.

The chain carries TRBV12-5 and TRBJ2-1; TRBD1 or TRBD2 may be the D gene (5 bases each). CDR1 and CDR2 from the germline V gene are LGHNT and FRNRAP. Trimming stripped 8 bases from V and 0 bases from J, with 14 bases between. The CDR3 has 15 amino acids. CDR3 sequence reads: CASRGEGSSYNEQFF. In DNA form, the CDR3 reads TGTGCTAGTCGTGGAGAGGGGAGCTCCTACAATGAGCAGTTCTTC. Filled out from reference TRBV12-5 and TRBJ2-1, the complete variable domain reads DARVTQTPRHKVTEMGQEVTMRCQPILGHNTVFWYRQTMMQGLELLAYFRNRAPLDDSGMPKDRFSAEMPDATLATLKIQPSEPRDSAVYFCASRGEGSSYNEQFFGPGTRLTVL.

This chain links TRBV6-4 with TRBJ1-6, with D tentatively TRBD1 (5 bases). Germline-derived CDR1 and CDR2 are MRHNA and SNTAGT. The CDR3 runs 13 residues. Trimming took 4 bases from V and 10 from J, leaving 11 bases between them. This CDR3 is CASSVDTASPLHF. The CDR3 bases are TGTGCCAGCAGTGTGGACACTGCGTCACCCCTCCACTTT.

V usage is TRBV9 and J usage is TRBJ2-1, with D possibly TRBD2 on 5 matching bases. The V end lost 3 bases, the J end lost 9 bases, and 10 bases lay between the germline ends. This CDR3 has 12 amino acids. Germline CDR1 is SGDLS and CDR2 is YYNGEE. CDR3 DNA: TGTGCCAGCAGCGAACCAGCGGCTGAGCAGTTCTTC. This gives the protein CASSEPAAEQFF.

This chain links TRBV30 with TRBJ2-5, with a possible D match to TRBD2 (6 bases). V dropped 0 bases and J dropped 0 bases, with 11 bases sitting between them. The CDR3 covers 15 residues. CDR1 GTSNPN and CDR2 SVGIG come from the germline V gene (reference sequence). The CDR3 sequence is CAWSVRRAYQETQYF. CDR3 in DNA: TGTGCCTGGAGTGTAAGGAGGGCCTACCAAGAGACCCAGTACTTC.

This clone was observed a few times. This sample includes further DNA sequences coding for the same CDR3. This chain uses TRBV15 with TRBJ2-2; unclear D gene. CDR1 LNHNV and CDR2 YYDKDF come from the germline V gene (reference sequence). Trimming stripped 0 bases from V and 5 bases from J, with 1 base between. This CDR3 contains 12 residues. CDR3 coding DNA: TGTGCCACCAGCAGAGATACCGGGGAGCTGTTTTTT. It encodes CATSRDTGELFF.

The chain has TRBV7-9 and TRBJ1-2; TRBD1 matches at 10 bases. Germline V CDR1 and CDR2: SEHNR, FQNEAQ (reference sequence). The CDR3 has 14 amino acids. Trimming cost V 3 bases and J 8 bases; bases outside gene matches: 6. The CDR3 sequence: CASSFGTGAGGYTF. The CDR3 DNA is TGTGCCAGCAGCTTTGGGACAGGGGCGGGGGGCTACACCTTC.

CDR3 in amino acids: CASRTAGGPQFF. The CDR3 DNA follows: TGTGCCAGCAGGACCGCGGGGGGGCCTCAGTTCTTC. The chain links TRBV6-6 to TRBJ2-1; 9 nucleotides align to TRBD2. With V trimmed by 6 bases and J by 13 bases, 7 bases remained unmatched. This CDR3 comprises 12 residues. CDR1 is MNHNY and CDR2 is SVGAGI in the germline V gene (reference sequence).

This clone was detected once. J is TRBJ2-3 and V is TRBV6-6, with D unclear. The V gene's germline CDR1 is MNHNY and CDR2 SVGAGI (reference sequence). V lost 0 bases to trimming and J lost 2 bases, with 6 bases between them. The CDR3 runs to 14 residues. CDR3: CASSYSSSTDTQYF. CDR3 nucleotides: TGTGCCAGCAGTTACTCCTCTTCCACAGATACGCAGTATTTT.